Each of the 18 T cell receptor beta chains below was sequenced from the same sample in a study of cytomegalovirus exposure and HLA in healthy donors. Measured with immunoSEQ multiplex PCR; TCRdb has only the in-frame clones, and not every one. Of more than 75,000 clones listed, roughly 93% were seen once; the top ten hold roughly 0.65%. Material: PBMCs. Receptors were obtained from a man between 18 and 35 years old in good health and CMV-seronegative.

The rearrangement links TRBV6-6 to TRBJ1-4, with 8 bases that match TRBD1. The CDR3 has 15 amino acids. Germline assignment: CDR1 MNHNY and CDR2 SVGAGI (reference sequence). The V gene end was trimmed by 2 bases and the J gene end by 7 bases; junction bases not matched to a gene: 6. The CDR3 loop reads CASSYGDRGAEKLFF. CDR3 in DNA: TGTGCCAGCAGTTACGGCGACAGGGGCGCTGAAAAACTGTTTTTT.

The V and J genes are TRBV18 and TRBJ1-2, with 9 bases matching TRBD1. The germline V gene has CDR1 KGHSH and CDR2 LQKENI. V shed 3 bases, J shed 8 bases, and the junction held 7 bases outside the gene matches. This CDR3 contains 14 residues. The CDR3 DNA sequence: TGTGCCAGCTCACCCTGGGACAGGGAAGGAGGCTACACCTTC. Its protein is CASSPWDREGGYTF. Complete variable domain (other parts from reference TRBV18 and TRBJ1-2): NAGVMQNPRHLVRRRGQEARLRCSPMKGHSHVYWYRQLPEEGLKFMVYLQKENIIDESGMPKERFSAEFPKEGPSILRIQQVVRGDSAAYFCASSPWDREGGYTFGSGTRLTVV.

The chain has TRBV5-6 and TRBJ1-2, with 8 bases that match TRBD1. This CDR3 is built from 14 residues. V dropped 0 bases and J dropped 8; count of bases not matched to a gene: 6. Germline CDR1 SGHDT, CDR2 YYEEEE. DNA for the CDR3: TGTGCCAGCAGCTTGGATCGGACAGGGAACGGCTACACCTTC. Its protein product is CASSLDRTGNGYTF.

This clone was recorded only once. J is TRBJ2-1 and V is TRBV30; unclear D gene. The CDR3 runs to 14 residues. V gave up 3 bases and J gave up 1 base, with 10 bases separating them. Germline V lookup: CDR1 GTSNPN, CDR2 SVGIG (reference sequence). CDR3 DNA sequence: TGTGCCTGGAGCCTAGGAGTGTCCTACAATGAGCAGTTCTTC. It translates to CAWSLGVSYNEQFF. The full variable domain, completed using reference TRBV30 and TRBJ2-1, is SQTIHQWPATLVQPVGSPLSLECTVEGTSNPNLYWYRQAAGRGLQLLFYSVGIGQISSEVPQNLSASRPQDRQFILSSKKLLLSDSGFYLCAWSLGVSYNEQFFGPGTRLTVL.

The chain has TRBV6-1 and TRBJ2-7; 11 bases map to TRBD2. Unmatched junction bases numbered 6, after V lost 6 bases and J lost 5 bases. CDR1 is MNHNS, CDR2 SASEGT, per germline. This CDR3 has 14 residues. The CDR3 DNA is TGTGCCAGCAGCCTAGCGGGAGGAACTCACGAGCAGTACTTC. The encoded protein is CASSLAGGTHEQYF.

Here the CDR3 DNA reads TGTGCCAGTAGTCAACTGGCAGGGGGTTTTGGAAACACCATATATTTT. It codes for CASSQLAGGFGNTIYF. The V call is TRBV19, the J call TRBJ1-3; TRBD1 matches at 7 bases. With 5 bases clipped from V and 3 bases from J, the junction kept 10 bases outside the gene matches. The germline V gene encodes CDR1 LNHDA and CDR2 SQIVND (reference sequence). There are 16 residues in the CDR3.

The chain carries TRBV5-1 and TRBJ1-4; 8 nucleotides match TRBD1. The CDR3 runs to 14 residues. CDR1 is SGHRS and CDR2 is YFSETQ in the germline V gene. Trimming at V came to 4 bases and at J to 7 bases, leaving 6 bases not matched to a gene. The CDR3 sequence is CASSVGQGGEKLFF. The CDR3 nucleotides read TGCGCCAGCAGCGTTGGACAGGGAGGTGAAAAACTGTTTTTT.

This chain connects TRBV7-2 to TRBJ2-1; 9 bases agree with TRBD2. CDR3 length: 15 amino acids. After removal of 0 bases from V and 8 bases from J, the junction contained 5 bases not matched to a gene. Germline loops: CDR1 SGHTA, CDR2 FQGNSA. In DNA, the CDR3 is TGTGCCAGCAGCTTAGCGGCGGGGGGGAGGTATGAGCAGTTCTTC. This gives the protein CASSLAAGGRYEQFF.

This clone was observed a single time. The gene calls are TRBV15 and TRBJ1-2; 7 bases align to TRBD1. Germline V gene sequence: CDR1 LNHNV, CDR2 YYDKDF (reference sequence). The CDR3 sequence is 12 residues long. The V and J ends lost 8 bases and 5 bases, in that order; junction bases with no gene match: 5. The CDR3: CATLGTEYGYTF. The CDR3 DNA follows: TGTGCCACCTTGGGGACAGAATATGGCTACACCTTC.

The CDR3 bases are TGCGCCAGCAGCCAAGGGACTAGCGGGGGGGTGGAGACCCAGTACTTC. Translation gives CASSQGTSGGVETQYF. V gene TRBV4-1 combines with J gene TRBJ2-5; the match to TRBD2 covers 15 bases. J gave up 5 bases and V 1 base, and 2 bases lay outside the gene matches. The germline CDR1 and CDR2 sequences are MGHRA and YSYEKL. This CDR3 is 16 amino acids long.

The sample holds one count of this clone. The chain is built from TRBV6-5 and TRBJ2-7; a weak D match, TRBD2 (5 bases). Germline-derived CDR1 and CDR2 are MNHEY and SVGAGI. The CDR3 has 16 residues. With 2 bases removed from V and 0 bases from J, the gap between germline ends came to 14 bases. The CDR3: CASSYGAVAVSYEQYF. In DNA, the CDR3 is TGTGCCAGCAGTTACGGAGCGGTAGCCGTCTCCTACGAGCAGTACTTC.

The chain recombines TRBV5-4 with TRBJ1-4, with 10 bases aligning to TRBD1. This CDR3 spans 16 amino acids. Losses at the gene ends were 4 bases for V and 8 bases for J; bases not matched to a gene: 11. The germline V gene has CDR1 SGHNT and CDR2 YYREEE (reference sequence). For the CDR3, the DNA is TGTGCCAGCAGCCCTTACCTGGGACAGGGGCTCGAAAAACTGTTTTTT. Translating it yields CASSPYLGQGLEKLFF.

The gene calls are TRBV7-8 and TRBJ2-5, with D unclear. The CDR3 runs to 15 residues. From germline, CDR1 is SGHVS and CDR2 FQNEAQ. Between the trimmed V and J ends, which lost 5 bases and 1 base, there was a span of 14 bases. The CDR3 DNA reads TGTGCCAGCAGCCCTCTACTTCCCATCCAAGAGACCCAGTACTTC. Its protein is CASSPLLPIQETQYF.

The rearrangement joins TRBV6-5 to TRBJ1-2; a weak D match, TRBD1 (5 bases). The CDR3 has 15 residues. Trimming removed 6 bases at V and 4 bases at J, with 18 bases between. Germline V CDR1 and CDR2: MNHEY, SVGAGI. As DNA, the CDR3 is TGTGCCAGCAGAAAAGACAGACCACCCCCCTATGGCTACACCTTC. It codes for CASRKDRPPPYGYTF.

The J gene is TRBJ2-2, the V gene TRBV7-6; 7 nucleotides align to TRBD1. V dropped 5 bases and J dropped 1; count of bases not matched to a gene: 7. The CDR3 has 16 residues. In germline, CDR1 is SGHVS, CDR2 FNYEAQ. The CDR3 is CASSQRTGKNTGELFF. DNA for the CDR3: TGTGCCAGCAGCCAACGGACAGGAAAGAACACCGGGGAGCTGTTTTTT.

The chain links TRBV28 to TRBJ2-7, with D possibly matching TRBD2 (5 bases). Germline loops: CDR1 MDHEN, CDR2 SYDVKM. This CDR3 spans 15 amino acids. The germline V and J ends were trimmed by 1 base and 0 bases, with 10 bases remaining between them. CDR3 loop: CASSLSGISSYEQYF. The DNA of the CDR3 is TGTGCCAGCAGTTTATCGGGGATAAGCTCCTACGAGCAGTACTTC.

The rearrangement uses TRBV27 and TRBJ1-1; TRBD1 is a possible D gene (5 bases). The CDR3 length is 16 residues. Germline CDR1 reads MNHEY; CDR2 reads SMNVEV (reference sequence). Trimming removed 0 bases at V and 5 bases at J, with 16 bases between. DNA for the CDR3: TGTGCCAGCAGTTTATCGATCGTGGGGCGGGGGACTGAAGCTTTCTTT. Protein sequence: CASSLSIVGRGTEAFF.

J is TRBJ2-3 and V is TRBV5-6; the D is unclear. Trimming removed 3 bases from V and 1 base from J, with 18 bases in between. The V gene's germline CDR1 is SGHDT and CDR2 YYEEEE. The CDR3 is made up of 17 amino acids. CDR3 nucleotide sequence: TGTGCCAGCAGCTCTCGACTGGCAAACGTTCGCACAGATACGCAGTATTTT. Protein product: CASSSRLANVRTDTQYF. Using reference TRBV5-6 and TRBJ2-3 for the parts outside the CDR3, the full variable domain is DAGVTQSPTHLIKTRGQQVTLRCSPKSGHDTVSWYQQALGQGPQFIFQYYEEEERQRGNFPDRFSGHQFPNYSSELNVNALLLGDSALYLCASSSRLANVRTDTQYFGPGTRLTVL.